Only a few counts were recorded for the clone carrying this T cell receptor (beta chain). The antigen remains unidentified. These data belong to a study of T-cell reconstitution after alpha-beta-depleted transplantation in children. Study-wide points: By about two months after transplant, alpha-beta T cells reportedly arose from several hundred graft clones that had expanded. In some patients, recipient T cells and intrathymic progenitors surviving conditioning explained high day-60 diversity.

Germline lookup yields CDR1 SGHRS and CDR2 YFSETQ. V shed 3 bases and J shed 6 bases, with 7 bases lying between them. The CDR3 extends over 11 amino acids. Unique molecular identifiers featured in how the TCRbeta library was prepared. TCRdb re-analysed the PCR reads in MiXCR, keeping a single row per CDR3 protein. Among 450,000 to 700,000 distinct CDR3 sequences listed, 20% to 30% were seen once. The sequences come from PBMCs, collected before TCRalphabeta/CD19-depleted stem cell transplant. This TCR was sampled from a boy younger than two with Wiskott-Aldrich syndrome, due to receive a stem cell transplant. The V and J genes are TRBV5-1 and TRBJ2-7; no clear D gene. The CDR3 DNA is TGCGCCAGCAGCTCCATGGGCGAGCAGTACTTC. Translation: CASSSMGEQYF.